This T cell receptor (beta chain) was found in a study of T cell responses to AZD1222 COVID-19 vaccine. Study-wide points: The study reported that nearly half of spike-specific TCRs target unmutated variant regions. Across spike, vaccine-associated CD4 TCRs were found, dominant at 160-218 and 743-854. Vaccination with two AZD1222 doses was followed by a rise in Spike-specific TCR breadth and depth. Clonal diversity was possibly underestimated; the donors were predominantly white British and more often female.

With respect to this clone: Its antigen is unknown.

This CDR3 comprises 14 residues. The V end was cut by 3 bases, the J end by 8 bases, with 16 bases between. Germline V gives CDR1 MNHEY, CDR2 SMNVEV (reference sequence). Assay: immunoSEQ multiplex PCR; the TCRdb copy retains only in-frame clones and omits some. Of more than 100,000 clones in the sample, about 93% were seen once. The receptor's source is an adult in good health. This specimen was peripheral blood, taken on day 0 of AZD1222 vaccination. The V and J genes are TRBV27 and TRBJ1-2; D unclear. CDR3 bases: TGTGCCAGCAGTTTCTCTAGACAAACACGGGGCTACACCTTC. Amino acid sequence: CASSFSRQTRGYTF.